A selection of T cell receptor beta chains follows, all from one sample in a study of T cells in Graves' hyperthyroidism and ophthalmopathy. TCRdb re-analysed the multiplex PCR reads in MiXCR, keeping a single row per CDR3 protein. Counted here are some 500,000 distinct CDR3 sequences, approximately 15% occurring once; the ten biggest clones make up about a sixth. Source material: blood. Every receptor here comes from a woman under 30 with Graves' hyperthyroidism. Each CDR3 is given with its conserved first and last residue. Fields, in order: V gene, J gene, D gene, clone size, CDR3 DNA, CDR3 protein. The D gene is left open where the match is weak. Clone size is given for some rows only: seen once, a few or many times, or a class if the clone is expanded.

>TRBV12-3/TRBV12-4|TRBJ2-7|TRBD2|many
TGTGCCAGCAGCCCTCCGGGACTAGGAGAGGCCTACGAGCAGTACTTC
CASSPPGLGEAYEQYF
>TRBV10-1|TRBJ1-2|TRBD1|-
TGCGCCAGCAGCAATCTGACAGGGGGATATGGCTACACCTTC
CASSNLTGGYGYTF
>TRBV7-9|TRBJ1-6|-|many
TGTGCCCTGGGGGGGTTCGATAATTCACCCCTCCACTTT
CALGGFDNSPLHF
>TRBV12-3/TRBV12-4|TRBJ1-3|TRBD1|many
TGTGCCAGCAAGGGGGACAGGGGGCTCGGAAACACCATATATTTT
CASKGDRGLGNTIYF
>TRBV12-3/TRBV12-4|TRBJ2-1|-|many
TGTGCCAGCAGTTTTGCCTCCCGGAGGGGCGATGAGCAGTTCTTC
CASSFASRRGDEQFF
>TRBV18|TRBJ1-2|TRBD1|many
TGTGCCAGCTCAGCCCAGGGGGCTAACTATGGCTACACCTTC
CASSAQGANYGYTF
>TRBV20-1|TRBJ2-3|-|many
TGCAGTGCTAGAGATATGGCTGTCACAGATACGCAGTATTTT
CSARDMAVTDTQYF
>TRBV12-3/TRBV12-4|TRBJ2-1|TRBD2|many
TGTGCCAGCAGTTTATCTACCCTCCGCTTAGCGAGCGGGAGAGCCTACAATGAGCAGTTCTTC
CASSLSTLRLASGRAYNEQFF
>TRBV14|TRBJ2-2|-|many
TGTGCCAGCAGCCAGCTCGGGAGTGGGGACACCGGGGAGCTGTTTTTT
CASSQLGSGDTGELFF
>TRBV6-1|TRBJ1-2|-|few
TGTGCCAGCAGCGAGAGGAACTCCAAAAACAGGGATCGCGGCTACACCTTC
CASSERNSKNRDRGYTF
>TRBV5-1|TRBJ2-5|-|few
TGCGCCAGCAGCTTGGGTCGGACAGATACTTATCAAGAGACCCAGTACTTC
CASSLGRTDTYQETQYF
>TRBV14|TRBJ2-3|TRBD2|many
TGTGCCAGCAGCCAAGTCTCGGCGGGAGGGACAGATACGCAGTATTTT
CASSQVSAGGTDTQYF
>TRBV12-3/TRBV12-4|TRBJ2-3|TRBD1|many
TGTGCCAGCAGGTTAACCGGGACAGGAACAGATACGCAGTATTTT
CASRLTGTGTDTQYF
>TRBV6-1|TRBJ1-1|-|few
TGTGCCAGCTTGGGACAACGGAACACTGAAGCTTTCTTT
CASLGQRNTEAFF
>TRBV25-1|TRBJ2-3|-|few
TGTGCCAGCAGTGAACTAGGGACGGTCCACCCATGGGAGCAGTATTTT
CASSELGTVHPWEQYF
>TRBV7-9|TRBJ2-1|TRBD2|few
TGTGCCAGCAGCTGGCGGGGGAGCTCCTACAATGAGCAGTTCTTC
CASSWRGSSYNEQFF
>TRBV28|TRBJ2-1|-|many
TGTGCCAGCACCGCCCTATCCGGACAGACCCCGATCCGCTCCTACAATGAGCAGTTCTTC
CASTALSGQTPIRSYNEQFF
>TRBV11-1|TRBJ2-3|-|many
TGTGCCAGCAGCGAGCCGGGACACCCCACAGATACGCAGTATTTT
CASSEPGHPTDTQYF
>TRBV19|TRBJ1-4|-|many
TGTGCCAGTAGTACCCACCGGGACGGAAAACTGTTTTTT
CASSTHRDGKLFF
>TRBV18|TRBJ2-1|-|many
TGTGCCAGCTCACCAAGCGGGCGGGATGAGCAGTTCTTC
CASSPSGRDEQFF
>TRBV18|TRBJ2-3|-|many
TGTGCCAGCTCAATCGGGGGCACAGATACGCAGTATTTT
CASSIGGTDTQYF
>TRBV30|TRBJ1-2|-|many
TGTGCCTGGACAGAAACTAACTATGGCTACACCTTC
CAWTETNYGYTF
>TRBV20-1|TRBJ2-3|-|many
TGCAGTGCTACTTTGGGCACAGATACGCAGTATTTT
CSATLGTDTQYF
>TRBV27|TRBJ1-2|-|few
TGTGCCAGCAAAGGCCAGTCATATGGCTACACCTTC
CASKGQSYGYTF
>TRBV12-3/TRBV12-4|TRBJ2-6|-|many
TGTGCCAGCAAGAAGAGAAGCTCTGGGGCCAACGTCCTGACTTTC
CASKKRSSGANVLTF
>TRBV18|TRBJ2-1|TRBD1|-
TGTGCCAGCCGATCGATGGAAGGGGGCCGGAATGAGCAGTTCTTC
CASRSMEGGRNEQFF
>TRBV20-1|TRBJ2-3|TRBD2|-
TGCAGTCAACTAGCGGGAGGGCCAGATACGCAGTATTTT
CSQLAGGPDTQYF
>TRBV9|TRBJ1-1|-|-
TGTGACAGCAGCGTAGGGTTGGGAATGAACACTGAAGCTTTCTTT
CDSSVGLGMNTEAFF
>TRBV6-5|TRBJ2-1|-|many
TGTGCCAGCAGTTACTCGGGGTGGGGAGACCCCGCGGGGAATGAGCAGTTCTTC
CASSYSGWGDPAGNEQFF
>TRBV6-1|TRBJ2-7|-|few
TGTGCCAGCATGAGTCCCAGTATAGGCGGCGAGCAGTACTTC
CASMSPSIGGEQYF
>TRBV11-2|TRBJ2-1|-|many
TGTGCCAGCAGCTCCCGCCGCAATTCATACAATGAGCAGTTCTTC
CASSSRRNSYNEQFF
>TRBV6-2/TRBV6-3|TRBJ2-1|TRBD2|-
TGTGCCAGCAGTTACTCTTGGAGACTAGCGGCGAGTGAGCAGTTCTTC
CASSYSWRLAASEQFF
>TRBV12-3/TRBV12-4|TRBJ2-7|-|many
TGTGCCAGCAGTTTAGACAGGGTATCCTACGAGCAGTACTTC
CASSLDRVSYEQYF
>TRBV6-5|TRBJ2-2|-|-
TGTGCCAGCAGTTACTCAGTGAAGACCACCGGGGAGCTGTTTTTT
CASSYSVKTTGELFF
>TRBV12-3/TRBV12-4|TRBJ2-3|TRBD2|few
TGTGCCAGCAGTCCCTTGGCGGGAGGGGGGACAGATACGCAGTATTTT
CASSPLAGGGTDTQYF